This T cell receptor (beta chain) was found in a study of Ad26.COV2.S vaccination and SARS-CoV-2 variants. Study background: Trial arm assignment for the donor was COV1001 Ad26.COV2.S. Participants got Ad26.COV2.S intramuscularly, once or twice 56 days apart.

Generated by immunoSEQ multiplex PCR, the TCRdb table keeps only in-frame clones and is missing some. The data hold about 680,000 clones, with around 92% observed a single time. With regard to this clone: What it recognizes is unknown.

Stated treatment: around 19 received Ad26.COV2.S at low or high dose, single or two shots; five or six received placebo; per-sample allocation not given. Material that was analyzed had been drawn on day 63 after the first vaccine or placebo injection. An 18-55-year-old adult in Boston served as donor. The study's findings and limits: The study found higher spike-specific TCR breadth in vaccine than placebo recipients.

The CDR3 extends over 15 amino acids. The germline CDR1 and CDR2 sequences are SGHVS and FQNEAQ. V lost 0 bases, J lost 6 bases, and 14 bases lay in between. The clonotype was recovered from a person aged 18-60 years who received the Ad26.COV2.S COVID-19 vaccine or a placebo. The chain employs TRBV7-8 and TRBJ1-1, with D possibly being TRBD1 (6 bases). The specimen was peripheral blood, collected in a trial of Ad26.COV2.S vaccine versus placebo. For the CDR3, the DNA is TGTGCCAGCAGCTTAGCGCTCGGGGGGGCCGCTGAAGCTTTCTTT. Translating it yields CASSLALGGAAEAFF.